These T cell receptor beta chains were read from a single sample in a study of T cells in tuberculosis. Profiling relied on immunoSEQ multiplex PCR, and the TCRdb table lists in-frame clones only, not all of them. The sample yields around 30,000 clones, roughly 82% seen once. Sequenced material: PBMCs, taken at tuberculosis diagnosis. The receptor source for this set is an adult with tuberculosis. CDR3s include the opening cysteine and the closing phenylalanine or tryptophan. The D gene is left open where the match is weak. Not every row has a clone size; where given, it reads once, few, many or a size class.

.,TRBJ2-1,TRBD1,TRBV5-1,CASSLGDRGLYNEQFF,TGCGCCAGCAGCTTGGGGGACAGGGGCCTTTACAATGAGCAGTTCTTC
.,TRBJ2-1,.,TRBV13,CASSPQVGNEQFF,TGTGCCAGCAGTCCACAGGTGGGGAATGAGCAGTTCTTC
once,TRBJ2-5,TRBD2,TRBV5-1,CASSPSASGGPQETQYF,TGCGCCAGCAGCCCCTCCGCTAGCGGGGGGCCCCAAGAGACCCAGTACTTC
.,TRBJ2-5,.,TRBV9,CASSVGTVKETQYF,TGTGCCAGCAGCGTAGGGACAGTCAAAGAGACCCAGTACTTC
.,TRBJ1-1,.,TRBV7-9,CASSLAGTGGAFF,TGTGCCAGCAGCTTAGCGGGAACGGGGGGTGCTTTCTTT
once,TRBJ1-1,.,TRBV6-5,CASNRGEGTEAFF,TGTGCCAGCAACCGGGGGGAGGGGACTGAAGCTTTCTTT
.,TRBJ1-5,.,TRBV6-5,CASARQGASQPQHF,TGTGCCAGCGCCCGGCAAGGGGCAAGTCAGCCCCAGCATTTT
.,TRBJ1-5,.,TRBV7-2,CASSPFGQNQPQHF,TGTGCCAGCAGCCCCTTTGGACAGAATCAGCCCCAGCATTTT
.,TRBJ2-3,TRBD2,TRBV18,CASSPPAGTRVGTDTQYF,TGTGCCAGCTCACCACCGGCTGGGACTAGGGTAGGAACAGATACGCAGTATTTT
.,TRBJ2-2,TRBD1,TRBV19,CASRSISGTGYRELFF,TGTGCCAGTAGATCAATCTCCGGGACAGGGTACAGGGAGCTGTTTTTT
.,TRBJ2-1,TRBD1,TRBV10-3,CAIRPRTGGLRNRSYNEQFF,TGTGCCATCAGACCAAGGACAGGGGGCCTAAGAAATCGCTCCTACAATGAGCAGTTCTTC
.,TRBJ2-3,TRBD2,TRBV11-2,CASSLRGSGRADTQYF,TGTGCCAGCAGCCTTCGGGGTAGCGGGAGGGCAGATACGCAGTATTTT
.,TRBJ1-2,.,TRBV6-5,CASRPTGTYGYTF,TGTGCCAGCAGACCTACAGGGACCTATGGCTACACCTTC
.,TRBJ2-1,TRBD2,TRBV7-3,CASSDQGLAGHEQFF,TGTGCCAGCAGCGACCAAGGACTAGCGGGGCATGAGCAGTTCTTC
.,TRBJ2-7,.,TRBV5-4,CASSLDWSYEQYF,TGTGCCAGCAGCTTGGACTGGTCCTACGAGCAGTACTTC
.,TRBJ2-2,.,TRBV7-7,CASSPGHPDTGELFF,TGTGCCAGCAGCCCGGGACATCCGGACACCGGGGAGCTGTTTTTT
.,TRBJ2-5,.,TRBV6-1,CASIRGLQETQYF,TGTGCCAGCATTCGTGGACTACAAGAGACCCAGTACTTC
.,TRBJ2-1,.,TRBV6-5,CASSYREPAYNEQFF,TGTGCCAGCAGTTACAGGGAGCCGGCCTACAATGAGCAGTTCTTC
.,TRBJ1-3,.,TRBV4-1,CASSLQETSGNTIYF,TGCGCCAGCAGTCTACAGGAGACCTCTGGAAACACCATATATTTT
.,TRBJ2-7,TRBD2,TRBV7-8,CASSLGLAGGQRYEQYF,TGTGCCAGCAGCTTAGGACTAGCGGGAGGGCAACGCTACGAGCAGTACTTC
.,TRBJ1-2,.,TRBV4-1,CASSQGRGTNYGYTF,TGCGCCAGCAGCCAAGGGCGCGGGACCAACTATGGCTACACCTTC
.,TRBJ2-3,TRBD2,TRBV11-3,CASSTRGEPDTQYF,TGTGCCAGCAGCACCCGGGGGGAGCCAGATACGCAGTATTTT
.,TRBJ1-2,.,TRBV18,CASSPSDRPNYGYTF,TGTGCCAGCTCACCGAGCGACAGGCCTAACTATGGCTACACCTTC
.,TRBJ2-1,TRBD2,TRBV7-3,CASAELAGVNEQFF,TGTGCCAGCGCGGAACTAGCGGGAGTAAATGAGCAGTTCTTC
.,TRBJ1-5,TRBD1,TRBV28,CASSLGMGQGGYSNQPQHF,TGTGCCAGCAGTTTAGGGATGGGACAGGGTGGCTATAGCAATCAGCCCCAGCATTTT
.,TRBJ1-2,TRBD1,TRBV6-5,CASRTGNYGYTF,TGTGCCAGCAGGACAGGGAACTATGGCTACACCTTC
.,TRBJ2-1,TRBD2,TRBV2,CASSEALWGTSGYNEQFF,TGTGCCAGCAGTGAAGCGCTATGGGGGACTAGCGGCTACAATGAGCAGTTCTTC
.,TRBJ2-3,.,TRBV28,CASNFNGADTQYF,TGTGCCAGCAATTTTAATGGGGCGGATACGCAGTATTTT
.,TRBJ2-1,.,TRBV29-1,CSVARVSTDNEQFF,TGCAGCGTTGCCAGGGTATCCACTGACAATGAGCAGTTCTTC
.,TRBJ2-7,TRBD2,TRBV7-9,CASSLGGGRPKYEQYF,TGTGCCAGCAGCTTAGGAGGCGGGAGGCCTAAATACGAGCAGTACTTC
.,TRBJ1-5,TRBD1,TRBV6-4,CASSDARRDREAYSNQPQHF,TGTGCCAGCAGTGACGCCAGGAGAGACAGGGAGGCTTATAGCAATCAGCCCCAGCATTTT
.,TRBJ1-3,.,TRBV6-1,CAIGGGSSGNTIYF,TGTGCCATTGGGGGGGGGAGCTCTGGAAACACCATATATTTT
once,TRBJ1-6,.,TRBV5-6,CASNFGFRDSPLHF,TGTGCCAGCAACTTCGGGTTTCGGGATTCACCCCTCCACTTT
.,TRBJ2-2,.,TRBV6-6,CASRRQRANTGELFF,TGTGCCAGCAGACGACAGAGAGCCAACACCGGGGAGCTGTTTTTT
.,TRBJ1-1,TRBD1,TRBV9,CASSASGTGGTEAFF,TGTGCCAGCAGCGCCTCAGGGACAGGAGGCACTGAAGCTTTCTTT
.,TRBJ1-5,TRBD1,TRBV6-6,CASSNPGGTRPQHF,TGTGCCAGCAGTAACCCAGGGGGGACACGGCCCCAGCATTTT
.,TRBJ2-1,TRBD2,TRBV10-1,CASSRGTSGRPNNEQFF,TGCGCCAGCAGCCGGGGGACTAGCGGGAGACCAAACAATGAGCAGTTCTTC
.,TRBJ1-2,TRBD1,TRBV2,CARDQGAGFNYGYTF,TGTGCCAGGGACCAGGGGGCCGGCTTTAACTATGGCTACACCTTC